The entry below describes one T cell receptor beta chain. In the study's own analysis: Reference gene primer amplification yielded estimated nucleated cell counts. Measured with immunoSEQ multiplex PCR; TCRdb has only the in-frame clones, and not every one. V, J and clone size were drawn from that table, and D and trimming were deduced from the DNA. This table has 300,000 to 400,000 clones, around nine tenths appearing once. Germline V gene sequence: CDR1 SGHTA, CDR2 FQGNSA. The CDR3 runs 15 residues. V was trimmed by 5 bases and J by 6 bases, leaving 19 bases between them. Participants came from fewer than 25 US areas, aged about 18 to 90 years. These data originate in a study of blood T cell repertoires in COVID-19. Study in general: From the United States, Italy and Spain came samples of acute and convalescent COVID-19.

The material sequenced was PBMCs or T cells enriched from blood (not recorded which). The chain is built from TRBV7-2 and TRBJ1-2; a possible D gene is TRBD1 (5 bases). This receptor was identified in a man aged 30 to 39 who had recovered from COVID-19. DNA of the CDR3: TGTGCCAGCAGCCAGTCCGGGGGGGGATGGGATGGCTACACCTTC. The encoded protein is CASSQSGGGWDGYTF.